This is a list of T cell receptor beta chains from one sample in a study of circulating and synovial CD4+ cells in juvenile arthritis. Sequencing used immunoSEQ multiplex PCR; TCRdb keeps in-frame clones, though not all of them. The sample yields fewer than 35,000 clones, 90% to 95% seen once. The material sequenced was CD4+ T cells from blood. The receptors originated from a human donor with juvenile idiopathic arthritis. CDR3s include the opening cysteine and the closing phenylalanine or tryptophan. Fields, in order: D gene, clone size, V gene, J gene, CDR3 protein, CDR3 DNA. The D gene is left open where the match is weak. Not every row has a clone size; where given, it reads once, few, many or a size class.

>TRBD2|.|TRBV27|TRBJ2-1
CASSPLAARNEQFF
TGTGCCAGCAGTCCGCTAGCGGCCCGGAATGAGCAGTTCTTC
>TRBD2|.|TRBV4-2|TRBJ2-4
CASSQAGGLAGGVIAKNIQYF
TGTGCCAGCAGCCAAGCAGGAGGACTAGCGGGAGGGGTTATAGCCAAAAACATTCAGTACTTC
>.|.|TRBV18|TRBJ1-2
CASSMDRDYGYTF
TGTGCCAGCTCAATGGACAGAGACTATGGCTACACCTTC
>.|.|TRBV6-5|TRBJ2-3
CASSYGRVDTQYF
TGTGCCAGCAGTTACGGCAGGGTGGATACGCAGTATTTT
>.|.|TRBV11-2|TRBJ2-2
CASSLTGAGTGELFF
TGTGCCAGCAGCTTAACGGGAGCCGGCACCGGGGAGCTGTTTTTT
>.|.|TRBV7-9|TRBJ1-1
CASSLGSGTEAFF
TGTGCCAGCAGCCTAGGGTCGGGCACTGAAGCTTTCTTT
>.|.|TRBV4-2|TRBJ1-4
CASSQVGRVPNEKLFF
TGTGCCAGCAGCCAAGTGGGGAGGGTTCCTAATGAAAAACTGTTTTTT
>.|.|TRBV28|TRBJ1-1
CASSFLSRGKDFF
TGTGCCAGCAGTTTTCTGTCCCGGGGGAAAGATTTCTTT
>TRBD2|.|TRBV19|TRBJ2-7
CATAGLAGPYEQYF
TGTGCCACCGCGGGACTAGCGGGCCCCTACGAGCAGTACTTC
>TRBD2|.|TRBV19|TRBJ2-7
CASSEGLAGVDEQYF
TGTGCCAGTAGTGAGGGACTAGCGGGTGTCGACGAGCAGTACTTC
>.|.|TRBV6-4|TRBJ2-6
CASSDSSSGANVLTF
TGTGCCAGCAGTGACTCGAGCTCTGGGGCCAACGTCCTGACTTTC
>.|.|TRBV2|TRBJ2-1
CASRADSTFGNEQFF
TGTGCCAGCAGGGCGGACAGCACATTTGGCAATGAGCAGTTCTTC
>.|.|TRBV5-4|TRBJ1-1
CASSLQGNTEAFF
TGTGCCAGCAGCTTGCAGGGGAACACTGAAGCTTTCTTT
>.|.|TRBV19|TRBJ1-1
CASSTPTVPNTEAFF
TGTGCCAGTAGTACCCCGACAGTCCCGAACACTGAAGCTTTCTTT
>TRBD2|.|TRBV30|TRBJ2-7
CAWSVGLLAEVSYEQYF
TGTGCCTGGAGTGTAGGTCTACTAGCGGAGGTCTCCTACGAGCAGTACTTC
>.|.|TRBV21-1|TRBJ1-5
CASSKVEGLSNQPQHF
TGTGCCAGCAGCAAAGTTGAGGGACTTAGCAATCAGCCCCAGCATTTT
>TRBD2|.|TRBV5-1|TRBJ2-2
CASSNKGIVLAGGGYTGELFF
TGCGCCAGCAGCAACAAAGGAATCGTACTAGCGGGAGGAGGTTACACCGGGGAGCTGTTTTTT
>TRBD1|.|TRBV27|TRBJ2-5
CASSPQGAGETQYF
TGTGCCAGCAGCCCACAGGGGGCTGGAGAGACCCAGTACTTC
>TRBD2|.|TRBV5-1|TRBJ2-7
CASSRASGDYEQYF
TGCGCCAGCAGTCGTGCTAGCGGGGACTACGAGCAGTACTTC
>.|.|TRBV10-3|TRBJ2-7
CAISVRGAGDAYEQYF
TGTGCCATCAGCGTACGAGGGGCAGGGGACGCCTACGAGCAGTACTTC
>TRBD2|once|TRBV7-9|TRBJ2-3
CASSVLAGGGSTDTQYF
TGTGCCAGCAGCGTACTAGCGGGAGGGGGCAGCACAGATACGCAGTATTTT
>TRBD1|.|TRBV5-1|TRBJ2-5
CASSLFRTGQETQYF
TGCGCCAGCAGCTTGTTCCGGACAGGGCAAGAGACCCAGTACTTC
>.|.|TRBV6-5|TRBJ2-5
CASSYTYPRETQYF
TGTGCCAGCAGTTACACTTACCCACGGGAGACCCAGTACTTC
>TRBD1|.|TRBV14|TRBJ1-1
CASSQRTGTEAFF
TGTGCCAGCAGCCAACGGACAGGAACTGAAGCTTTCTTT
>TRBD2|few|TRBV11-2|TRBJ2-7
CASRGLAGVYEQYF
TGTGCCAGCAGGGGACTAGCGGGAGTGTACGAGCAGTACTTC
>TRBD2|.|TRBV5-1|TRBJ2-3
CASSLVGRETDTQYF
TGCGCCAGCAGCTTGGTTGGGCGGGAGACAGATACGCAGTATTTT
>.|once|TRBV5-4|TRBJ2-5
CASSSDRRQETQYF
TGTGCCAGCAGCTCCGACAGGCGACAAGAGACCCAGTACTTC
>TRBD2|.|TRBV6-7|TRBJ2-7
CASITSGPYEQYF
TGTGCCAGTATAACTAGCGGACCTTACGAGCAGTACTTC
>.|.|TRBV19|TRBJ2-2
CASSKGTFPDRELFF
TGTGCCAGTAGTAAAGGGACTTTCCCTGACCGGGAGCTGTTTTTT
>.|.|TRBV6-1|TRBJ2-1
CANSPGLSNEQFF
TGTGCCAACTCACCGGGACTTTCCAATGAGCAGTTCTTC
>TRBD2|.|TRBV6-5|TRBJ2-7
CASSPRESSEQYF
TGTGCCAGCAGTCCGCGGGAGTCCTCCGAGCAGTACTTC
>TRBD1|.|TRBV10-3|TRBJ1-2
CAISEGQGAIGFF
TGTGCCATCAGTGAGGGGCAGGGGGCTATCGGCTTCTTC
>TRBD2|.|TRBV5-1|TRBJ2-1
CASSGGGLAGDNEQFF
TGCGCCAGCAGCGGGGGGGGACTAGCGGGAGACAATGAGCAGTTCTTC
>TRBD1|.|TRBV6-6|TRBJ2-1
CASSYNRGRGEQFF
TGTGCCAGCAGTTACAACAGGGGGCGCGGTGAGCAGTTCTTC
>.|.|TRBV7-9|TRBJ1-1
CASSQMPRGEGTEAFF
TGTGCCAGCAGTCAAATGCCCAGGGGAGAAGGCACTGAAGCTTTCTTT
>.|.|TRBV6-1|TRBJ2-3
CASSLRQITDTQYF
TGTGCCAGCAGTCTTCGACAGATCACAGATACGCAGTATTTT
>TRBD2|.|TRBV30|TRBJ2-5
CAWSLAGEETQYF
TGTGCCTGGAGCCTAGCGGGAGAAGAGACCCAGTACTTC
>TRBD2|.|TRBV5-5|TRBJ2-1
CASRGLAGEGEQFF
TGTGCCAGCAGGGGACTAGCGGGAGAGGGTGAGCAGTTCTTC
>TRBD2|.|TRBV28|TRBJ2-7
CASGGEGYEQYF
TGTGCCAGCGGGGGGGAGGGCTACGAGCAGTACTTC
>.|few|TRBV10-2|TRBJ2-2
CASRSGWLFF
TGCGCCAGCAGGTCAGGGTGGCTGTTTTTT
>.|.|TRBV7-7|TRBJ2-3
CASSFRDTDTQYF
TGTGCCAGCAGCTTCCGGGACACAGATACGCAGTATTTT
>.|.|TRBV30|TRBJ2-7
CAWIPGGYYEQYF
TGTGCCTGGATTCCCGGCGGTTACTACGAGCAGTACTTC
>TRBD1|once|TRBV6-1|TRBJ2-1
CASSEDRGSYNEQFF
TGTGCCAGCAGTGAAGACAGGGGTTCCTACAATGAGCAGTTCTTC
>.|.|TRBV30|TRBJ1-2
CASNPGGYTF
TGTGCCTCCAACCCGGGAGGCTACACCTTC
>TRBD2|.|TRBV7-3|TRBJ2-2
CASSLNGLANTGELFF
TGTGCCAGCAGCTTAAATGGACTAGCGAACACCGGGGAGCTGTTTTTT
>.|.|TRBV28|TRBJ2-1
CASNKGHLSYNEQFF
TGTGCCAGTAACAAAGGACATCTCTCCTACAATGAGCAGTTCTTC
>.|.|TRBV27|TRBJ1-4
CASRRSGAALNEKLFF
TGTGCCAGCAGACGCTCTGGGGCAGCGCTTAATGAAAAACTGTTTTTT
>.|.|TRBV13|TRBJ2-5
CASSSRATSYQETQYF
TGTGCCAGCAGCAGCAGGGCCACCTCATACCAAGAGACCCAGTACTTC
>TRBD2|.|TRBV10-2|TRBJ2-7
CASRLAGISYEQYF
TGCGCCAGCAGACTAGCGGGAATCTCCTACGAGCAGTACTTC
>TRBD2|.|TRBV10-3|TRBJ2-1
CAIRLSTSEDNEQFF
TGTGCCATCAGACTATCGACTAGCGAAGACAATGAGCAGTTCTTC
>TRBD1|.|TRBV28|TRBJ2-7
CASSFRDRGSLYEQYF
TGTGCCAGCAGTTTCCGGGACAGGGGTTCTCTCTACGAGCAGTACTTC
>.|.|TRBV6-5|TRBJ2-7
CASRHSRGLTYEQYF
TGTGCCAGCAGACACTCACGAGGGTTAACCTACGAGCAGTACTTC
>.|.|TRBV7-9|TRBJ1-4
CASSHGGPVNLNEKLFF
TGTGCCAGCAGCCACGGTGGGCCCGTCAATCTCAATGAAAAACTGTTTTTT
>.|.|TRBV27|TRBJ2-1
CASSPVAHNEQFF
TGTGCCAGCAGCCCGGTTGCCCACAATGAGCAGTTCTTC
>TRBD2|.|TRBV2|TRBJ2-1
CASSEEGIGLVNEQFF
TGTGCCAGCAGTGAAGAAGGCATTGGACTAGTAAATGAGCAGTTCTTC
>TRBD1|.|TRBV19|TRBJ1-1
CASQTGGAGTEAFF
TGTGCCAGCCAAACAGGGGGCGCGGGAACTGAAGCTTTCTTT
>.|.|TRBV5-1|TRBJ2-7
CASSFPTGSSYEQYF
TGCGCCAGCAGCTTCCCTACGGGGAGCTCCTACGAGCAGTACTTC
>.|.|TRBV18|TRBJ2-5
CASSPGLLAEQETQYF
TGTGCCAGCTCACCAGGCCTCTTAGCCGAACAAGAGACCCAGTACTTC
>TRBD1|.|TRBV7-3|TRBJ2-1
CASSLIPGQTYNEQFF
TGTGCCAGCAGCTTAATCCCGGGACAGACGTACAATGAGCAGTTCTTC